The 11 T cell receptor beta chains in this list originate from one sample, sequenced in a study of shared clonotypes between healthy human individuals. Assay used: immunoSEQ multiplex PCR; TCRdb lists only in-frame clones, some missing. The repertoire consists of about 610,000 clones, with about 96% occurring once and the leading ten covering 0.055% to 0.07%. Material for sequencing was naive CD4+ T cells sorted from blood. Subset denoted: CD45RA+ positively selected. The origin of the receptors is a woman in her 30s in good health.

The V gene is TRBV7-2, the J gene TRBJ1-2; no definite D call. CDR3 length: 11 amino acids. V was trimmed by 4 bases and J by 8 bases, leaving 8 bases between them. Per germline, CDR1 SGHTA and CDR2 FQGNSA. The CDR3 nucleotides read TGTGCCAGCAGCTCGGACCCGGGCTACACCTTC. Translating it yields CASSSDPGYTF.

The chain employs TRBV4-1 and TRBJ2-7; 9 positions agree with TRBD1. Germline V gene data show CDR1 as MGHRA and CDR2 as YSYEKL. J gave up 5 bases and V 4 bases, and 12 bases lay outside the gene matches. This CDR3 has 16 amino acids. Here the CDR3 reads CASSPPPDRGAHEQYF. In DNA, the CDR3 is TGCGCCAGCAGCCCCCCGCCGGACAGGGGCGCACACGAGCAGTACTTC.

This chain connects TRBV18 to TRBJ2-1; D is perhaps TRBD1 (6 bases). The CDR3 is 15 residues long. The ends were cut back, 6 bases at V and 0 bases at J, with 12 bases in the middle. Germline assignment: CDR1 KGHSH and CDR2 LQKENI. DNA of the CDR3: TGTGCCAGCTCTACGGGCAGGGGCTCCTACAATGAGCAGTTCTTC. Translation gives CASSTGRGSYNEQFF.

J is TRBJ1-1 and V is TRBV9; D uncertain. Germline V gene lookup returns CDR1 SGDLS and CDR2 YYNGEE. The V and J ends lost 0 bases and 7 bases respectively, with 13 bases between them. The CDR3 totals 14 residues. The CDR3 sequence: CASSVEVRSVEAFF. The DNA of the CDR3 is TGTGCCAGCAGCGTAGAGGTCAGGTCGGTTGAAGCTTTCTTT.

The chain links TRBV5-8 to TRBJ2-6; perhaps TRBD1 as D (6 bases). Germline V gene lookup returns CDR1 SGHTS and CDR2 YDEGEE. Between the trimmed V and J ends, which lost 2 bases and 0 bases, there was a span of 12 bases. The CDR3 runs 17 residues. The CDR3 DNA reads TGTGCCAGCAGCTTTGGACAGCGCCTCTCTGGGGCCAACGTCCTGACTTTC. It encodes CASSFGQRLSGANVLTF.

This rearrangement joins TRBV19 to TRBJ1-2; tentative D call: TRBD1 (6 bases). V dropped 5 bases and J dropped 6 bases, with 19 bases sitting between them. This CDR3 region has 15 residues. CDR1 and CDR2 (germline): LNHDA, SQIVND (reference sequence). The CDR3 loop reads CASSSRGGGIDGYTF. The CDR3 DNA follows: TGTGCCAGTAGTTCCCGGGGAGGGGGAATTGATGGCTACACCTTC.

DNA for the CDR3: TGTGCCAGCATCAGGGCAGGCTCAGAAAAACTGTTTTTT. This gives the protein CASIRAGSEKLFF. The chain has TRBV28 and TRBJ1-4; D possibly corresponds to TRBD1 (5 bases). The CDR3 covers 13 residues. V lost 7 bases, J lost 8 bases, and 14 bases lay in between. The germline CDR1 and CDR2 sequences are MDHEN and SYDVKM.

This rearrangement joins TRBV7-9 to TRBJ2-3; 9 nucleotides agree with TRBD2. From germline, CDR1 is SEHNR and CDR2 FQNEAQ (reference sequence). The length of the CDR3 is 16 residues. After removal of 5 bases from V and 5 bases from J, the junction contained 11 bases not matched to a gene. As DNA, the CDR3 is TGTGCCAGCAGCCGAAGAAACAGCGGGAGGAGAGATACGCAGTATTTT. This translates into CASSRRNSGRRDTQYF.

This chain links TRBV5-1 with TRBJ2-1; D unresolved. The V end lost 0 bases, the J end lost 0 bases, and 7 bases lay between the germline ends. The germline V gene encodes CDR1 SGHRS and CDR2 YFSETQ. The CDR3 extends over 15 amino acids. CDR3 sequence (DNA): TGCGCCAGCAGCTTGGAACTCAGCTCCTACAATGAGCAGTTCTTC. It translates to CASSLELSSYNEQFF.

Here the CDR3 reads CASSLLQGGAYGYTF. CDR3 coding DNA: TGCGCCAGCAGCTTGCTTCAGGGGGGCGCGTATGGCTACACCTTC. This rearrangement joins TRBV5-1 to TRBJ1-2; 7 bases map to TRBD1. Germline V gene sequence: CDR1 SGHRS, CDR2 YFSETQ. CDR3 length: 15 residues. After removal of 1 base from V and 5 bases from J, the junction contained 8 bases not matched to a gene.

The V call is TRBV19, the J call TRBJ1-1, with no clear D. Germline V gives CDR1 LNHDA, CDR2 SQIVND (reference sequence). This CDR3 comprises 17 residues. V lost 8 bases and J 4 bases, leaving 26 bases between the germline ends. CDR3: CASSPAGVAPGRTEAFF. The DNA for the CDR3 is TGTGCCAGTTCGCCCGCCGGGGTTGCCCCCGGGCGCACTGAAGCTTTCTTT. Full variable domain (outside the CDR3, taken from reference TRBV19 and TRBJ1-1): DGGITQSPKYLFRKEGQNVTLSCEQNLNHDAMYWYRQDPGQGLRLIYYSQIVNDFQKGDIAEGYSVSREKKESFPLTVTSAQKNPTAFYLCASSPAGVAPGRTEAFFGQGTRLTVV.